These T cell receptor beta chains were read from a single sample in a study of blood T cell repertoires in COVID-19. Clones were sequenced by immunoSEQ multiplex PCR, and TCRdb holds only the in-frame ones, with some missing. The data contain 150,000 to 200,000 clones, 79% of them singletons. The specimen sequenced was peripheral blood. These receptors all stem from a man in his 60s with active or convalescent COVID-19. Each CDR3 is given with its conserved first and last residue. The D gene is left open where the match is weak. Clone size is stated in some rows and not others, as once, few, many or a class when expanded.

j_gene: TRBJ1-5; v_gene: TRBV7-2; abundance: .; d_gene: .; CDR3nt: TGTGCCAGCAGCTCACGACCCGCCGGGAGCAATCAGCCCCAGCATTTT; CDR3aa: CASSSRPAGSNQPQHF
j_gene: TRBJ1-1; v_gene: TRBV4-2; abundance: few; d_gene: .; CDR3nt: TGTGCCAGCAGTATTCGCGAGTTTGACACTGAAGCTTTCTTT; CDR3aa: CASSIREFDTEAFF
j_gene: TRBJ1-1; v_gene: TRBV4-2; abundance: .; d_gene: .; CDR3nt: TGTGCCAGCAGCCAAGATTTAGGCAGGGAGGGAACTGAAGCTTTCTTT; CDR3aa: CASSQDLGREGTEAFF
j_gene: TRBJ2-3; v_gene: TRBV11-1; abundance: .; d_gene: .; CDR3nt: TGTGCCAGCAGCCCCGGGACGGGAGACACAGATACGCAGTATTTT; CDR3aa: CASSPGTGDTDTQYF
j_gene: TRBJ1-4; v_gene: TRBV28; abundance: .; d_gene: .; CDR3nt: TGTGCCAGTGCCGGGCAGGGGAATGAAAAACTGTTTTTT; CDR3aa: CASAGQGNEKLFF
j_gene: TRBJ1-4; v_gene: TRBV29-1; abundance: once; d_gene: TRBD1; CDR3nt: TGCAGCGTCTTCGACCAGGGGGCTAATGAAAAACTGTTTTTT; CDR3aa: CSVFDQGANEKLFF
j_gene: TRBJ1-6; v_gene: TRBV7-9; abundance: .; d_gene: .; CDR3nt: TGTGCCAGCAGCTTCGTCGGGGGCTCCTATAATTCACCCCTCCACTTT; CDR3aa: CASSFVGGSYNSPLHF
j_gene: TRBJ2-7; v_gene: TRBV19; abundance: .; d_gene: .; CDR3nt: TGTGCCAGTAGTATCGGCCGGGACTCCTACGAGCAGTACTTC; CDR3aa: CASSIGRDSYEQYF
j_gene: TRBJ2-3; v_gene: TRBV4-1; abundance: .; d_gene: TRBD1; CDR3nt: TGCGCCAGCAGCCAACCGGACAGGGGATACACAGATACGCAGTATTTT; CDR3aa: CASSQPDRGYTDTQYF
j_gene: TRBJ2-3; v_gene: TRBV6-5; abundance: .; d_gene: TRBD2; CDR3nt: TGTGCCAGCGAAGGACTAGCGACAGATACGCAGTATTTT; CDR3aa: CASEGLATDTQYF
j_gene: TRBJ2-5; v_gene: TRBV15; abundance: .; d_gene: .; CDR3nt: TGTGCCACCAGCAGAGAGACAGGGAAAGCGGGGACCCAGTACTTC; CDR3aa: CATSRETGKAGTQYF
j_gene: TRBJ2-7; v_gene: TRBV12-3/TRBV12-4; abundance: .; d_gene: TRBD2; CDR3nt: TGTGCCAGCGGACTAGCGGGGGACTACGAGCAGTACTTC; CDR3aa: CASGLAGDYEQYF
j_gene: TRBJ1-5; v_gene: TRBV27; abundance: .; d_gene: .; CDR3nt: TGTGCCAGCAGTAAAACAGGGATTGTTCAGCCCCAGCATTTT; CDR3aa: CASSKTGIVQPQHF
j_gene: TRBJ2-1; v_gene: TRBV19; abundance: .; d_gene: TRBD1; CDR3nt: TGTGCCAGTGCGACAGGGGGAGGTCGCAATGAGCAGTTCTTC; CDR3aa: CASATGGGRNEQFF